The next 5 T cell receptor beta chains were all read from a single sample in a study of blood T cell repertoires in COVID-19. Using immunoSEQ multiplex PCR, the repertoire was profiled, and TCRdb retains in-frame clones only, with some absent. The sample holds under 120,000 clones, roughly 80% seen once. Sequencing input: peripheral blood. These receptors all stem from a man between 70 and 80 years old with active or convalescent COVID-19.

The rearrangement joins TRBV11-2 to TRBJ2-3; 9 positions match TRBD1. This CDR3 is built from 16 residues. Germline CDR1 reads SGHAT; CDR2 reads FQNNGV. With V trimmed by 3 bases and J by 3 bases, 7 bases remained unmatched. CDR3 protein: CASSFSPGQGTDTQYF. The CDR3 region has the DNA TGTGCCAGCAGCTTCTCCCCAGGACAGGGGACAGATACGCAGTATTTT. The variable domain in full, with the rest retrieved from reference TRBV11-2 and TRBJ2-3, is EAGVAQSPRYKIIEKRQSVAFWCNPISGHATLYWYQQILGQGPKLLIQFQNNGVVDDSQLPKDRFSAERLKGVDSTLKIQPAKLEDSAVYLCASSFSPGQGTDTQYFGPGTRLTVL.

CDR3 residues: CAISGGRTGNTIYF. As DNA, the CDR3 is TGTGCCATCAGTGGGGGGCGAACTGGAAACACCATATATTTT. The chain employs TRBV10-3 and TRBJ1-3, with D possibly TRBD1 on 6 matching bases. V lost 4 bases to trimming and J lost 2 bases, with 9 bases between them. CDR1 ENHRY and CDR2 SYGVKD come from the germline V gene. CDR3 length: 14 residues.

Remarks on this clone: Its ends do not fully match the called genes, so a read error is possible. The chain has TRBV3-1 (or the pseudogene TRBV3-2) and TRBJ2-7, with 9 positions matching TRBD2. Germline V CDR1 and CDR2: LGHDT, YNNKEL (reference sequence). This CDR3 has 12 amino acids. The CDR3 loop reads CASSQAGTSLLF. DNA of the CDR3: TGTGCCAGCAGCCAAGCAGGGACTAGCCTTCTCTTC.

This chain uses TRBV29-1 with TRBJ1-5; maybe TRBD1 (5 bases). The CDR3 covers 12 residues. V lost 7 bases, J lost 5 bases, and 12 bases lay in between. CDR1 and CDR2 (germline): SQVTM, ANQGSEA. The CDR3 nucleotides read TGCAGCGCCCGGTCGGGGGATCAGCCCCAGCATTTT. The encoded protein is CSARSGDQPQHF.

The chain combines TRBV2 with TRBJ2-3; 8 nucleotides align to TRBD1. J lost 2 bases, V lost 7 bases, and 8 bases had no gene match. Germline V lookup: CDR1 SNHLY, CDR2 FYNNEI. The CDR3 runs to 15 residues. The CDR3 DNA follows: TGTGCCAGCACCTTGACAGGGGCCAACACAGATACGCAGTATTTT. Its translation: CASTLTGANTDTQYF.